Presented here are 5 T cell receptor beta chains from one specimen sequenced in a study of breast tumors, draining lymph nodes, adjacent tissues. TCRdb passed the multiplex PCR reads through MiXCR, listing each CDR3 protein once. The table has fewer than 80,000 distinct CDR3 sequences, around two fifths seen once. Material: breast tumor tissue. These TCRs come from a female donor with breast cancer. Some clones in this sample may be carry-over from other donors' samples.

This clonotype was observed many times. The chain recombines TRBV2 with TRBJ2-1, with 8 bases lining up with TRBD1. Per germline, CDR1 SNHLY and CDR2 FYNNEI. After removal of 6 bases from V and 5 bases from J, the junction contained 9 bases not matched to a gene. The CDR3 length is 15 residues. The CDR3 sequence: CASSRQGRWDNEQFF. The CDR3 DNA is TGTGCCAGCAGCCGACAGGGGCGGTGGGACAATGAGCAGTTCTTC. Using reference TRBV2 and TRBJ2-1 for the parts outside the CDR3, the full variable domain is EPEVTQTPSHQVTQMGQEVILRCVPISNHLYFYWYRQILGQKVEFLVSFYNNEISEKSEIFDDQFSVERPDGSNFTLKIRSTKLEDSAMYFCASSRQGRWDNEQFFGPGTRLTVL.

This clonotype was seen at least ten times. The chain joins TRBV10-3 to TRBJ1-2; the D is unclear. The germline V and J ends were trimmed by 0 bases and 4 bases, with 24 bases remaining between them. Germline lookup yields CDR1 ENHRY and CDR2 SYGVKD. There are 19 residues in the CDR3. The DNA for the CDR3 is TGTGCCATCAGTGAGTCTGGCCCAAAACGCCGGGCCCTCCTCTATGGCTACACCTTC. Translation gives CAISESGPKRRALLYGYTF.

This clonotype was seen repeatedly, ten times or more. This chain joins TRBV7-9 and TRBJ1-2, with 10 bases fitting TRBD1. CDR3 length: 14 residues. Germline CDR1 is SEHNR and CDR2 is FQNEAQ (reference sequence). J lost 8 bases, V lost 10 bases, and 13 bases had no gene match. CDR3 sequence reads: CATNRFGTGVGYTF. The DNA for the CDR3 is TGTGCCACAAATCGGTTCGGGACAGGGGTCGGCTACACCTTC.

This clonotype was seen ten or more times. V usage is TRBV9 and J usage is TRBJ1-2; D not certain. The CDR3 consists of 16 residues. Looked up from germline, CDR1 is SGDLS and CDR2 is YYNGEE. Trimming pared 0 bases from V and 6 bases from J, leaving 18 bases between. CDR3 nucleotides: TGTGCCAGCAGCGTAGCCTGGCAGCGAGGAAGTAATGGCTACACCTTC. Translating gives CASSVAWQRGSNGYTF.

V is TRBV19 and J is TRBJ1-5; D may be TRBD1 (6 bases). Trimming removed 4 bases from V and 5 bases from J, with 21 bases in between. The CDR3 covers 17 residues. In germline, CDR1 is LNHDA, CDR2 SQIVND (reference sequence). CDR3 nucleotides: TGTGCCAGTAGTAGGGTGGGGGGCAGGGTCAACGATCAGCCCCAGCATTTT. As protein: CASSRVGGRVNDQPQHF. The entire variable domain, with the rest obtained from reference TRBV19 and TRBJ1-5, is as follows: DGGITQSPKYLFRKEGQNVTLSCEQNLNHDAMYWYRQDPGQGLRLIYYSQIVNDFQKGDIAEGYSVSREKKESFPLTVTSAQKNPTAFYLCASSRVGGRVNDQPQHFGDGTRLSIL.